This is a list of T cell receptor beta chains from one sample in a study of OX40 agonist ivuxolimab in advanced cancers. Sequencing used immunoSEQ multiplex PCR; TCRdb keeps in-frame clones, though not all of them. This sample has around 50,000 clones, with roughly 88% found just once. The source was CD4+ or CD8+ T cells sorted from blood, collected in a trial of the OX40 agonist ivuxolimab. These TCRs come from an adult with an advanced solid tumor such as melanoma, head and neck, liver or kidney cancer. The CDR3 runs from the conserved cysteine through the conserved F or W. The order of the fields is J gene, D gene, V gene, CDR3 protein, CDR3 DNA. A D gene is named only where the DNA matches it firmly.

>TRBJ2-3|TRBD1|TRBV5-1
CASSLEGGRTDTQYF
TGCGCCAGCAGCTTGGAAGGGGGCAGGACAGATACGCAGTATTTT
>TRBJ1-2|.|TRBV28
CASSSGDGYTF
TGTGCCAGCAGCTCAGGGGATGGCTACACCTTC
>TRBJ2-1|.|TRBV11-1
CASSFGSGHSNEQFF
TGTGCCAGCAGCTTTGGTAGCGGACATAGCAATGAGCAGTTCTTC
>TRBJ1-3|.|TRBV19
CASSISGASTIYF
TGTGCCAGTAGTATATCGGGGGCTAGCACCATATATTTT
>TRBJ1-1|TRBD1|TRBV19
CASSSWDRRNTEAFF
TGTGCCAGTAGTTCGTGGGACAGGAGGAACACTGAAGCTTTCTTT
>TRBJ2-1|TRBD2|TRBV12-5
CASAPPLAEAYNEQFF
TGTGCTAGTGCCCCTCCCCTAGCGGAAGCCTACAATGAGCAGTTCTTC
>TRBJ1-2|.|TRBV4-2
CASSPGAGYGYTF
TGTGCCAGCAGCCCCGGGGCAGGATATGGCTACACCTTC
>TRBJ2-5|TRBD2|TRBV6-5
CASSYLAGEGTQYF
TGTGCCAGCAGTTACTTGGCGGGGGAAGGGACCCAGTACTTC
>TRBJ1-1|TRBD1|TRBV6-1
CASSQTGGGTEAFF
TGTGCCAGCAGTCAGACAGGGGGCGGGACTGAAGCTTTCTTT
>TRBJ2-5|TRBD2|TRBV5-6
CASSRPVLAGTQETQYF
TGTGCCAGCAGCCGCCCGGTTCTAGCGGGAACTCAAGAGACCCAGTACTTC
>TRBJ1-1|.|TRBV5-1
CASSSGTSNTEAFF
TGCGCCTCCTCCTCAGGGACATCTAACACTGAAGCTTTCTTT
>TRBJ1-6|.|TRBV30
CAWSERAASPLHF
TGTGCCTGGAGTGAGAGGGCAGCTTCACCCCTCCACTTT
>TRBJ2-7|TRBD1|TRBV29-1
CSVIDRGLTSYEQYF
TGCAGCGTCATCGACAGGGGGCTGACCTCCTACGAGCAGTACTTC
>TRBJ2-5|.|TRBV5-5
CASSLWAEQETQYF
TGTGCCAGCAGCTTGTGGGCAGAGCAAGAGACCCAGTACTTC